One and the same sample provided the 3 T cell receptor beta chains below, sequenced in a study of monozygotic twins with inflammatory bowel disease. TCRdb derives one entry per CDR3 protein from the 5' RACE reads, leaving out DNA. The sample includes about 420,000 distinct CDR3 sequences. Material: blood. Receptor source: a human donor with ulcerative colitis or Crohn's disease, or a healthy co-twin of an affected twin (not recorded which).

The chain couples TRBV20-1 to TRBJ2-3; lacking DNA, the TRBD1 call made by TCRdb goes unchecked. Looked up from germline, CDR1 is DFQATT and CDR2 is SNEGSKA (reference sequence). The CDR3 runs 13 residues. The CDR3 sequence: CSVDTGGWDTQYF.

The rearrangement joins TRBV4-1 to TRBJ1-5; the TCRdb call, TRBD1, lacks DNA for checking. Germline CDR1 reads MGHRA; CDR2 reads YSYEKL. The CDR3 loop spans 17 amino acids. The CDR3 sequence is CASSHRTGSAMDQPQHF.

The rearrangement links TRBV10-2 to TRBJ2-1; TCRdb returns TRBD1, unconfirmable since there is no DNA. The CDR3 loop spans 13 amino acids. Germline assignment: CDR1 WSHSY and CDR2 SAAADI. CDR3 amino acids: CASSAGGHNEQFF.